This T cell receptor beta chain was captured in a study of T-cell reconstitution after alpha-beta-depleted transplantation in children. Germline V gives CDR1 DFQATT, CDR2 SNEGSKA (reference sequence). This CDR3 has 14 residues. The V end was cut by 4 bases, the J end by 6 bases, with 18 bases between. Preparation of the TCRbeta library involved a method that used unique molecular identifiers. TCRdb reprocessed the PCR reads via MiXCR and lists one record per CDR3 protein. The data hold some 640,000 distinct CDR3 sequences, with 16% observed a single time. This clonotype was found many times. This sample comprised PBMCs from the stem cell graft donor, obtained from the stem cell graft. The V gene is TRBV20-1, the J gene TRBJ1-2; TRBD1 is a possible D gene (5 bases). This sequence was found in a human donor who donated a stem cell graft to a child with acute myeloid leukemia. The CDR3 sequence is CSAKPRGREDGYTF. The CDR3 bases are TGCAGTGCTAAACCCCGGGGGAGGGAGGATGGCTACACCTTC.